This paragraph reports one T cell receptor beta chain. What it binds is unknown. Each CDR3 protein gets one entry after TCRdb re-called the reads with MiXCR. The sample lists about 89,000 distinct CDR3 sequences; approximately 30% were seen once. These data originate in a study of T cell repertoires in cytomegalovirus infection. Study-level information: Both a matching HLA type and CMV infection were indicated by public TCR beta signatures.

Study-level findings and limits: In two of eight donors, the top clonotype was HLA-C-restricted CMV-specific.

The material was CD8+ T cells from cultured PBMCs, obtained from culture after CMV antigen stimulation. The sequence derives from a human donor in good health (CMV status not recorded). Some clones in this sample may be carry-over from other donors' samples.

This chain's CDR3 is CASSSWSGQPQHF. Here the CDR3 DNA reads TGTGCCAGCAGTTCCTGGAGCGGTCAGCCCCAGCATTTT. V and J are TRBV27 and TRBJ1-5; the D is unclear. The CDR3 sequence is 13 residues long. Germline-derived CDR1 and CDR2 are MNHEY and SMNVEV (reference sequence). Deletions cut 4 bases from V and 6 bases from J, with 10 bases between.